Shown below are 14 T cell receptor beta chains from a single sample sequenced in a study of beta chain features in type 1 diabetes (dated by TCRdb to the late 2010s). The receptor library was made with the immunoSEQ multiplex PCR assay. The entire isolated RNA was reverse transcribed using the High Capacity cDNA Reverse Transcription Kit, and thus expressed TCRB transcripts were sequenced. TCRdb holds this immuneACCESS table with in-frame rearrangements only. Some clones are missing; in checked studies, unresolved V genes explain under half, and the rest has no known cause. Here the sample has around 340,000 clones; about 20% occur a single time. The top ten clonotypes cover approximately 0.043% of the sample. The specimen was naive CD4+ T cells from blood. The sample's cell subset or site label, in plain terms: true naive CD4+ T cells. The source of these receptors is a woman aged 18-29 years in good health.

V and J are TRBV30 and TRBJ2-5; 7 nucleotides align to TRBD2. Trimming removed 2 bases from V and 5 bases from J; junction bases left unmatched: 11. Germline V gene data show CDR1 as GTSNPN and CDR2 as SVGIG (reference sequence). The CDR3 sequence is 15 residues long. CDR3 amino acids: CAWSLRLAPGETQYF. In DNA form, the CDR3 reads TGTGCCTGGAGTCTACGACTAGCTCCTGGGGAGACCCAGTACTTC. The variable domain in full, completed from reference TRBV30 and TRBJ2-5, reads SQTIHQWPATLVQPVGSPLSLECTVEGTSNPNLYWYRQAAGRGLQLLFYSVGIGQISSEVPQNLSASRPQDRQFILSSKKLLLSDSGFYLCAWSLRLAPGETQYFGPGTRLLVL.

A few counts support this clone. The chain employs TRBV30 and TRBJ2-5, with 8 bases that match TRBD2. Looked up from germline, CDR1 is GTSNPN and CDR2 is SVGIG (reference sequence). J gave up 5 bases and V 3 bases, and 14 bases lay outside the gene matches. The CDR3 covers 16 residues. CDR3 residues: CAWSPSPRGRQETQYF. In nucleotides, the CDR3 is TGTGCCTGGAGCCCCTCCCCCCGCGGGAGGCAGGAGACCCAGTACTTC.

This sequence joins TRBV19 and TRBJ2-1; 9 nucleotides match TRBD1. Trimming at V came to 7 bases and at J to 0 bases, leaving 4 bases not matched to a gene. CDR1 LNHDA and CDR2 SQIVND come from the germline V gene (reference sequence). The CDR3 has 15 amino acids. The CDR3 DNA is TGTGCCAGTACTACAGGGGGCAGCTCCTACAATGAGCAGTTCTTC. It specifies CASTTGGSSYNEQFF.

This clone has just a few counts. V is TRBV29-1 and J is TRBJ1-1; D is possibly TRBD1 (5 bases). Looked up from germline, CDR1 is SQVTM and CDR2 is ANQGSEA. The CDR3 runs 13 residues. The ends were cut back, 4 bases at V and 0 bases at J, with 9 bases in the middle. CDR3 sequence reads: CSVARTMNTEAFF. The CDR3 coding sequence is TGCAGCGTTGCCCGGACAATGAACACTGAAGCTTTCTTT.

The chain carries TRBV28 and TRBJ2-2, with 11 nucleotides matching TRBD2. Germline V CDR1 and CDR2: MDHEN, SYDVKM. V shed 3 bases, J shed 5 bases, and the junction held 11 bases outside the gene matches. This CDR3 spans 18 amino acids. The CDR3 sequence is CASSLFLFLAGGTGELFF. As DNA, the CDR3 is TGTGCCAGCAGTTTGTTTCTATTTCTAGCGGGGGGAACCGGGGAGCTGTTTTTT. The entire variable domain, with the rest obtained from reference TRBV28 and TRBJ2-2, is as follows: DVKVTQSSRYLVKRTGEKVFLECVQDMDHENMFWYRQDPGLGLRLIYFSYDVKMKEKGDIPEGYSVSREKKERFSLILESASTNQTSMYLCASSLFLFLAGGTGELFFGEGSRLTVL.

The chain links TRBV4-2 to TRBJ2-2, with 13 positions matching TRBD2. Trimming removed 2 bases from V and 3 bases from J; junction bases left unmatched: 3. This CDR3 spans 17 amino acids. CDR1 is LGHNA and CDR2 is YNFKEQ in the germline V gene. The CDR3 coding sequence is TGTGCCAGCAGCCAACCGGGACTAGCGGGGCACACCGGGGAGCTGTTTTTT. Its translation is CASSQPGLAGHTGELFF.

This clone was counted only a few times. The gene calls are TRBV9 and TRBJ2-5; the match to TRBD2 covers 11 bases. V lost 6 bases to trimming and J lost 4 bases; unmatched junction nucleotides: 5. In germline, CDR1 is SGDLS, CDR2 YYNGEE. This CDR3 region has 14 residues. The CDR3 nucleotides are TGTGCCAGCAATAGCGGGAGGGTGTCAGAGACCCAGTACTTC. This translates into CASNSGRVSETQYF.

This rearrangement joins TRBV6-5 to TRBJ1-1, with D hard to call. The CDR3 sequence is 14 residues long. Deletions cut 7 bases from V and 1 base from J, with 13 bases between. From germline, CDR1 is MNHEY and CDR2 SVGAGI. CDR3 DNA: TGTGCCAGCAACCCGCCAGGCTCGAACACTGAAGCTTTCTTT. This translates into CASNPPGSNTEAFF.

V gene TRBV27 combines with J gene TRBJ2-7; TRBD1 might be the D (6 bases). V lost 10 bases, J lost 0 bases, and 13 bases lay in between. This CDR3 is built from 13 residues. Germline V CDR1 and CDR2: MNHEY, SMNVEV (reference sequence). CDR3 in amino acids: CAKTGLSSYEQYF. The CDR3 bases are TGTGCCAAGACAGGTCTTAGCTCCTACGAGCAGTACTTC.

This clone has just a few counts. This rearrangement joins TRBV14 to TRBJ1-3; no reliable D call. The CDR3 sequence is 15 residues long. Trimming took off 0 bases at V and 1 base at J, with 7 bases between the two ends. Germline lookup yields CDR1 SGHDN and CDR2 FVKESK. CDR3 loop: CASSQDAYSGNTIYF. CDR3 DNA sequence: TGTGCCAGCAGCCAAGACGCCTATTCTGGAAACACCATATATTTT.

The chain links TRBV11-2 to TRBJ2-5; no reliable D call. Germline CDR1 and CDR2: SGHAT and FQNNGV. V was cut by 0 bases and J by 5 bases, with 4 bases left in between. This CDR3 contains 12 residues. CDR3 nucleotide sequence: TGTGCCAGCAGCTTAGATCTTGAGACCCAGTACTTC. Translation gives CASSLDLETQYF.

Comment on this clone: Distinct nucleotide sequences in the sample also encode this CDR3. V is TRBV9 and J is TRBJ1-2; 7 bases line up with TRBD1. Unmatched junction bases numbered 1, after V lost 0 bases and J lost 2 bases. The germline V gene encodes CDR1 SGDLS and CDR2 YYNGEE. This CDR3 region has 14 residues. This CDR3 reads CASSVGQGNYGYTF. The CDR3 region has the DNA TGTGCCAGCAGCGTAGGACAGGGAAACTATGGCTACACCTTC.

This clone was counted only a few times. V is TRBV19 and J is TRBJ1-5, with 9 nucleotides matching TRBD1. V lost 6 bases to trimming and J lost 2 bases; unmatched junction nucleotides: 5. The length of the CDR3 is 15 residues. Looked up from germline, CDR1 is LNHDA and CDR2 is SQIVND (reference sequence). CDR3 region: CASSRDRVGNQPQHF. CDR3 DNA sequence: TGTGCCAGTAGCCGGGACAGGGTTGGCAATCAGCCCCAGCATTTT.

This chain links TRBV5-1 with TRBJ2-1; the D is unclear. V was shortened by 7 bases and J by 0 bases, with 14 bases between the two germline ends. The CDR3 is made up of 15 amino acids. Germline CDR1 is SGHRS and CDR2 is YFSETQ. The CDR3 loop is CASSEAQISYNEQFF. In nucleotides, the CDR3 is TGCGCCAGCTCTGAGGCGCAAATCTCCTACAATGAGCAGTTCTTC.